This T cell receptor (beta chain) originates from a study of T cells in tuberculosis. Sequencing used immunoSEQ multiplex PCR; TCRdb keeps in-frame clones, though not all of them. The sample shows tens of thousands of clones, around 95% of them seen only once. Study outcomes and limitations: Active tuberculosis TCR-alpha repertoires lay closer to GMM-specific TCRs than IGRA-negative controls, suggesting clonal expansion.

The CDR3 is 17 amino acids. Trimming cost V 1 base and J 7 bases; bases outside gene matches: 9. The germline V gene encodes CDR1 MNHNS and CDR2 SASEGT. Regarding this clone: Its antigen is unidentified.

The source of this sequence is a donor aged 10 to 29 with latent tuberculosis or without tuberculosis infection. Source material: PBMCs. The J gene is TRBJ2-2, the V gene TRBV6-1; TRBD2 matches at 10 bases. CDR3 DNA: TGTGCCAGCAGTGAAGATCCGAGCGGGGGGGCCGGCGGGGAGCTGTTTTTT. Translation gives CASSEDPSGGAGGELFF.